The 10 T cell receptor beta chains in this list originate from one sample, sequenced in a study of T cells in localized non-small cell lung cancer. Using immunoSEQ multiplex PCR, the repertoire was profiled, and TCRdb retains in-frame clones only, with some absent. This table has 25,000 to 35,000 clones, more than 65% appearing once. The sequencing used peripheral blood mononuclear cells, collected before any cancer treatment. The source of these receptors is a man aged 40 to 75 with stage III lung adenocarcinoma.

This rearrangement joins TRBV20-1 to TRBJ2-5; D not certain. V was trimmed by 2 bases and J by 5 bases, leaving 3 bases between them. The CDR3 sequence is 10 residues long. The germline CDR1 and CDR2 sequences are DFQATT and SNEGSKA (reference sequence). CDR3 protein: CSARSETQYF. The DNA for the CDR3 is TGCAGTGCTAGATCCGAGACCCAGTACTTC.

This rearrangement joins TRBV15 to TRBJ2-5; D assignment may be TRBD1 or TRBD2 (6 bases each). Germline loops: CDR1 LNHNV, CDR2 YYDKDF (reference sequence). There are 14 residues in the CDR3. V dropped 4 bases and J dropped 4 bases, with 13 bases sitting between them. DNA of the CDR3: TGTGCCACCAGCATCGGGGGCAGCTTAGAGACCCAGTACTTC. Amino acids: CATSIGGSLETQYF. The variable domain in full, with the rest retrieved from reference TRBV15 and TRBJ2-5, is DAMVIQNPRYQVTQFGKPVTLSCSQTLNHNVMYWYQQKSSQAPKLLFHYYDKDFNNEADTPDNFQSRRPNTSFCFLDIRSPGLGDTAMYLCATSIGGSLETQYFGPGTRLLVL.

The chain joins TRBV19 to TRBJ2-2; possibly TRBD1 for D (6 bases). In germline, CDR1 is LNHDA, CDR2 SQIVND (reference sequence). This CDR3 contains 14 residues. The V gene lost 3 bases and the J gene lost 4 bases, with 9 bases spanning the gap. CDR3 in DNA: TGTGCCAGTAGTATGCCAGGGGTCACCGGGGAGCTGTTTTTT. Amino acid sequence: CASSMPGVTGELFF.

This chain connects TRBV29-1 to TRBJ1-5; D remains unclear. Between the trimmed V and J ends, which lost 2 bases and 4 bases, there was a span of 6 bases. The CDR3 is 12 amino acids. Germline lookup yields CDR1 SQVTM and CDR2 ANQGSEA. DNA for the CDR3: TGCAGCGTTGAAATCGGGAATCAGCCCCAGCATTTT. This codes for CSVEIGNQPQHF. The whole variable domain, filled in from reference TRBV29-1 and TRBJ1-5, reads SAVISQKPSRDICQRGTSLTIQCQVDSQVTMMFWYRQQPGQSLTLIATANQGSEATYESGFVIDKFPISRPNLTFSTLTVSNMSPEDSSIYLCSVEIGNQPQHFGDGTRLSIL.

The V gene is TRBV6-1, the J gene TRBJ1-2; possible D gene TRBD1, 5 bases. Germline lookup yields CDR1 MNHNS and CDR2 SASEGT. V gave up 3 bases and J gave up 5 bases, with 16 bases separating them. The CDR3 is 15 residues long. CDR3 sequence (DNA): TGTGCCAGCAGTGACTTTGGGGGGAGTCGGTATGGCTACACCTTC. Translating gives CASSDFGGSRYGYTF.

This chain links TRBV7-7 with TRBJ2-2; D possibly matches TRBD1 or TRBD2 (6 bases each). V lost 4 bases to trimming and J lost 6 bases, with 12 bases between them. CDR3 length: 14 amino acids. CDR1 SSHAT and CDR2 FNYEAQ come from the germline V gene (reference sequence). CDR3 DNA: TGTGCCAGCAGCTCCGGGGGCGGCCCCGGGGAGCTGTTTTTT. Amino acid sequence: CASSSGGGPGELFF. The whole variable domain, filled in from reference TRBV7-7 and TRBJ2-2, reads GAGVSQSPRYKVTKRGQDVTLRCDPISSHATLYWYQQALGQGPEFLTYFNYEAQPDKSGLPSDRFSAERPEGSISTLTIQRTEQRDSAMYRCASSSGGGPGELFFGEGSRLTVL.

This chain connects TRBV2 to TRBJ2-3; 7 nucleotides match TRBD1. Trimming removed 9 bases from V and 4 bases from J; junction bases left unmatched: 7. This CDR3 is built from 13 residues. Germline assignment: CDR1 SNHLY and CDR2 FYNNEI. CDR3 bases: TGTGCCAGTGCAAAAGGGGGCGCAGATACGCAGTATTTT. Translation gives CASAKGGADTQYF.

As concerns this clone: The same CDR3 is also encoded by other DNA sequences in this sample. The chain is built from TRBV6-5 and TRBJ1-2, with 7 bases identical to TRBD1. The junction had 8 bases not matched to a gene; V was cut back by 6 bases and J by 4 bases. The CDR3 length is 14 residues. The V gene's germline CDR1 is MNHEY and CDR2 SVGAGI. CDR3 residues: CASSLGGGPYGYTF. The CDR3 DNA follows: TGTGCCAGCAGCCTAGGAGGGGGCCCCTATGGCTACACCTTC.

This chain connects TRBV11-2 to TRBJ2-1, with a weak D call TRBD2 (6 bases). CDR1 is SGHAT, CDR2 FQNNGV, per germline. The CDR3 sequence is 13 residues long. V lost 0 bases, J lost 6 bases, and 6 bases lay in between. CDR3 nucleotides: TGTGCCAGCAGCTTAGAGCGGGGCAATGAGCAGTTCTTC. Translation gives CASSLERGNEQFF.

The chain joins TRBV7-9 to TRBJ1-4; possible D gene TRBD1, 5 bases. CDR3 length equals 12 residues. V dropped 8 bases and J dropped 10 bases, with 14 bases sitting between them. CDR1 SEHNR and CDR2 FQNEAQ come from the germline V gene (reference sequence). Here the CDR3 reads CASGPGLGKLFF. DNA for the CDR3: TGTGCCAGCGGGCCGGGACTAGGAAAACTGTTTTTT.